This T cell receptor beta chain was profiled in a study of T cell repertoires in cytomegalovirus infection (dated by TCRdb to between 2018 and 2021). Turning to the overall study: The HLA type of each donor mattered for the analysis, because public TCR beta signatures pointed to carriage of CMV infection along with the matching HLA type. What the study reported, not specific to this receptor: In both this cohort and an independent roughly 350-donor cohort, the cumulative frequency of public TCR beta family members distinguished carriers of CMV infection plus the relevant HLA type. The ex vivo response was dominated by HLA-C-restricted CMV-specific TCR beta clonotypes, which also provided the single most frequent clonotype in two of eight donors.

With respect to this clonotype: Its specific antigen is unknown. No base quality information exists; no much larger clone differs at one position.

Inclusive of the bounding cysteine and phenylalanine, the CDR3 is 15 residues long. The kept DNA is CDR3 alone, 45 bases in frame from the first base. The V end loses 5 bases and the J end loses 2 bases, and a stretch of 13 bases separates them. Taken from the germline V gene, the CDR1 and CDR2 loops are SGHVS and FQNEAQ. Data came from an Illumina HiSeq 1500. TCRdb's own reprocessing of the public reads used fastp at Q25 and MiXCR and kept productive beta chains. Every CDR3 protein is listed once, alongside the most common genes and DNA of its rows. This sample lists 100,000 or so distinct CDR3 sequences; around 22% were detected once. About 39% of the sample rests with the top ten.

The sequenced sample was CD8+ T cells from PBMCs. This receptor was obtained from a human donor in good health (CMV status not recorded). Some clones in this sample may be carry-over from other donors' samples. The sequence is built from TRBV7-8 and TRBJ1-5; the D gene is not confidently resolved. The DNA sequence is TGTGCCAGCAGCGACCGGTACCGGGGCAATCAGCCCCAGCATTTT. This sequence encodes CASSDRYRGNQPQHF.